Described below is a single TCR beta chain sequence and its context. Which antigen it targets is not known. No base qualities exist here, and no much larger clone lies one base off it. The source of the sample is a study of immune evolution from preneoplasia to lung adenocarcinoma (dated by TCRdb to 2020 to 2023). For the wider study: No AAH lesions showed HLA loss of heterozygosity, compared with 6% to 8% of AIS, 15% of MIA and roughly 35% of ADC lesions. The study combined immune gene expression, TCR sequencing and multiplex immunofluorescence to profile immune contexture across lung adenocarcinoma precursors and invasive adenocarcinoma. Resected precursor lesions (AAH, AIS, MIA) and invasive adenocarcinomas were each compared against paired morphologically normal lung tissue. The sample size was set by how many specimens were available, not by a prior power calculation. Whole exome sequencing and methylation data from the same cohort of nodules were integrated with the immune data. A total of some 51 patients with pulmonary nodules who underwent surgical resection were included in the overall cohort. A total of about 51 patients contributed TCR sequencing data. It was reported in the study that more than 85 samples were used for TCR sequencing. POLYSOLVER was used to infer Class I HLA alleles from exome data, and LOHHLA was used to detect allele-specific HLA loss.

What the work shows at the level of the full study, not this receptor alone: Findings were based on association rather than direct causation; larger cohorts with long-term follow-up and longitudinal biopsies were deemed needed. All patients were from Japan and China, so applicability to Western populations was uncertain. Top T cell clone frequencies were highest in normal lung and appeared to decrease progressively from AAH through AIS, MIA and invasive adenocarcinoma. The highest clonality was observed in normal lung, whereas higher T cell density and diversity but lower clonality appeared to be present in later-stage lesions. The highest T cell clonality was observed in KRAS-mutant nodules compared with EGFR-mutant or double wild-type lesions.

TCR beta CDR3 regions were sequenced from DNA using the immunoSEQ hsTCRbeta Kit. The study's own analysis went as follows. TCR sequencing data were analysed with the ImmunoSEQ Analyzer. T cell clonality was defined as 1 minus Pielou's evenness, as computed on productive rearrangements. The inverse Simpson index, applied to productive templates, was used to measure T cell diversity. T cell density was TCR beta template counts normalized to usable DNA, estimated by amplifying and sequencing housekeeping genes. TCR metrics were compared across histologic stages using two-sided Kruskal-Wallis tests. Not all clones reach the TCRdb copy of this immuneACCESS table, which keeps in-frame sequences only. Checked studies attribute under half of the gap to unresolved V genes and leave the rest unexplained. V and J calls and clone size are those listed in that table; D and trimming were worked out from the DNA. The sample profile shows 35,000 or so clones; around 74% of them were found once. Approximately 6.2% of the sample comes from the top ten.

Patients underwent resection in Japan or China between about 2014 and 2017. Histologic diagnosis of each case was confirmed independently by two lung cancer pathologists on H&E slides. Premalignant or tumor cells were enriched for nucleic acid extraction by macro-dissection performed after pathologic assessment. FFPE tissue was used for DNA isolation with the AllPrep DNA/RNA FFPE Kit. From cysteine to phenylalanine, the CDR3 is 14 amino acids long. Just the 42-base CDR3 DNA is kept, in frame starting at base 1. V is cut back by 3 bases and J by 2 bases, with 3 bases in the junction unmatched. The germline V gene supplies CDR1 KGHSH and CDR2 LQKENI.

The sequence was obtained from a person aged 55 to 75 with lung adenocarcinoma. Recombination joined TRBV18 with TRBJ2-7, with TRBD1 matching 8 junction bases. Sequenced input: FFPE invasive lung adenocarcinoma tissue. Explained via the paper, the cell subset or site label denotes: frankly invasive lung adenocarcinoma (ADC). CDR3 reads: CASSPRDRTYEQYF. The DNA sequence is given as TGTGCCAGCTCACCCCGGGACAGGACCTACGAGCAGTACTTC.